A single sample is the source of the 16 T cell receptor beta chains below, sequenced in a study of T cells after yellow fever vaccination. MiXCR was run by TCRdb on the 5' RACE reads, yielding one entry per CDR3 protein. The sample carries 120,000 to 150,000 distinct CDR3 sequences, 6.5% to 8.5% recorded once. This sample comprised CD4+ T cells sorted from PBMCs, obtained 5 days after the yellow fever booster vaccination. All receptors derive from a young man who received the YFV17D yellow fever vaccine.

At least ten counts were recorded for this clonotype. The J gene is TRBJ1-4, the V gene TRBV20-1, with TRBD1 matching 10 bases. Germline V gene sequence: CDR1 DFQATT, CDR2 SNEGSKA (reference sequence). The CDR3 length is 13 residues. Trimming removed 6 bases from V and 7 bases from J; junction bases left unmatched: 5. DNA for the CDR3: TGCAGTGCCCTGGACAGGGGGAGTGAAAAACTGTTTTTT. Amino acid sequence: CSALDRGSEKLFF.

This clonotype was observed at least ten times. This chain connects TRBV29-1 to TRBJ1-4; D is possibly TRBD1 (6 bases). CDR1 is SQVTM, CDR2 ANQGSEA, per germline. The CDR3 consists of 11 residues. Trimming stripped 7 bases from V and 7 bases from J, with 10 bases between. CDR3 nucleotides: TGCAGCGGAAAGGGGGGTGAAAAACTGTTTTTT. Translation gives CSGKGGEKLFF.

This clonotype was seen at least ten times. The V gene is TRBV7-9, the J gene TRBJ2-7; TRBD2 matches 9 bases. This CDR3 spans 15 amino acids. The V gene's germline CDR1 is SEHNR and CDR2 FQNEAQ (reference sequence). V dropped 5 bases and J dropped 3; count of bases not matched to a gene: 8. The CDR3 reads CASSNQGLAVYEQYF. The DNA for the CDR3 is TGTGCCAGCAGCAACCAGGGACTAGCCGTCTACGAGCAGTACTTC. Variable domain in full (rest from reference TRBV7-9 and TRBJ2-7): DTGVSQNPRHKITKRGQNVTFRCDPISEHNRLYWYRQTLGQGPEFLTYFQNEAQLEKSRLLSDRFSAERPKGSFSTLEIQRTEQGDSAMYLCASSNQGLAVYEQYFGPGTRLTVT.

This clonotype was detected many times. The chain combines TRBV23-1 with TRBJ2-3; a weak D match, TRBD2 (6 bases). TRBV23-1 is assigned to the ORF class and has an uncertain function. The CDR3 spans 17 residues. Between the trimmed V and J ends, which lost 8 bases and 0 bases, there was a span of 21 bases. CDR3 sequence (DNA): TGCGCCAGCGGGAGGCTCCTTTACAAAGCTAGCACAGATACGCAGTATTTT. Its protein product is CASGRLLYKASTDTQYF.

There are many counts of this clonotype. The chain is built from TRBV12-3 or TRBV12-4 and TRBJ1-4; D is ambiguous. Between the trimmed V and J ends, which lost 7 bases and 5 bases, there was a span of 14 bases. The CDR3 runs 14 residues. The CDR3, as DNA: TGTGCCAGCAATCGAGGCTCACCAAATGAAAAACTGTTTTTT. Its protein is CASNRGSPNEKLFF.

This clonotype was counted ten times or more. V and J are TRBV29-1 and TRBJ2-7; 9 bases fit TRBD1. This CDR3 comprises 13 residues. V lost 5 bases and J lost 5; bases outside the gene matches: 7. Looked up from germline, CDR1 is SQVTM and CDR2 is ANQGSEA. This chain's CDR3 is CSVKTGGSHEQYF. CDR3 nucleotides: TGCAGCGTTAAGACAGGGGGTTCTCACGAGCAGTACTTC.

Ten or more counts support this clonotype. The CDR3 DNA reads TGCGCCAGCAGCTTGGCCGGTCTAGCAGCAATGCAGTACTTC. This translates into CASSLAGLAAMQYF. This chain links TRBV5-1 with TRBJ2-7; a possible D gene is TRBD2 (5 bases). The CDR3 sequence is 14 residues long. The ends were cut back, 0 bases at V and 9 bases at J, with 16 bases in the middle. Germline V lookup: CDR1 SGHRS, CDR2 YFSETQ.

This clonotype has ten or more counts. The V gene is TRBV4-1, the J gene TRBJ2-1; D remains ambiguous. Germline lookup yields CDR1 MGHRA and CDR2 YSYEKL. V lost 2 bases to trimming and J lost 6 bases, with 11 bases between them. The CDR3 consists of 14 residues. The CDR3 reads CASSQRLDVNEQFF. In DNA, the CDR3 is TGCGCCAGCAGCCAACGACTGGACGTCAATGAGCAGTTCTTC.

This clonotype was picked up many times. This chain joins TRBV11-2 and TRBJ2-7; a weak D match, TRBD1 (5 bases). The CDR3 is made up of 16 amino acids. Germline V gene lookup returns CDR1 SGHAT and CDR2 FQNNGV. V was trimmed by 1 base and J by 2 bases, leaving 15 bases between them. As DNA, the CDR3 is TGTGCCAGCAGCTTAGTCAAGAGCAGGGAAACCTACGAGCAGTACTTC. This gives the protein CASSLVKSRETYEQYF.

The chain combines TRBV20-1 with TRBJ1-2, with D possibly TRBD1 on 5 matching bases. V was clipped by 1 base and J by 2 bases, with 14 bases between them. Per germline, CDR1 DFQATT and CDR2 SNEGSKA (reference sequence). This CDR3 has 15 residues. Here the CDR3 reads CSARAGPGGNYGYTF. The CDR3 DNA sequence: TGCAGTGCTAGAGCCGGTCCGGGGGGAAACTATGGCTACACCTTC.

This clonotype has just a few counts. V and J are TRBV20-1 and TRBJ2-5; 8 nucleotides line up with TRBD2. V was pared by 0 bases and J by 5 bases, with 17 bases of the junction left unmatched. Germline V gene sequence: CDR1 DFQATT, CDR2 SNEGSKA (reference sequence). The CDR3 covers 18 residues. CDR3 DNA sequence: TGCAGTGCTAGAGATGGGCTAGCGGGCGGCCCCCTCGGGGAGACCCAGTACTTC. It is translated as CSARDGLAGGPLGETQYF.

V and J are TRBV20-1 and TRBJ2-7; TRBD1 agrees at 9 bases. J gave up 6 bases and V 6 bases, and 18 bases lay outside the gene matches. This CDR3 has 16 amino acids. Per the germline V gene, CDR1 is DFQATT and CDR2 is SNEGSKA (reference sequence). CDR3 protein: CSAIKTGTGFLIEQYF. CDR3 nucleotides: TGCAGTGCGATTAAAACCGGGACAGGGTTTTTGATCGAGCAGTACTTC.

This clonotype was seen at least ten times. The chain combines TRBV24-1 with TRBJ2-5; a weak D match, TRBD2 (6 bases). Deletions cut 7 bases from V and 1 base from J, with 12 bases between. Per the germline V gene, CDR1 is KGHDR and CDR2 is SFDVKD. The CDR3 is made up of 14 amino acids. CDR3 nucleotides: TGTGCCACCAGCCGTGGGGGGAGCCAAGAGACCCAGTACTTC. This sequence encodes CATSRGGSQETQYF.

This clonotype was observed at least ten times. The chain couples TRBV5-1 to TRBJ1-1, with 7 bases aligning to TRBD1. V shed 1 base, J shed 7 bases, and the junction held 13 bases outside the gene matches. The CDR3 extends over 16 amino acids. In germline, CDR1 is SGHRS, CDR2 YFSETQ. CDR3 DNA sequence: TGCGCCAGCAGCTTGAAACGGAGGGGGCTATCGCGTGAAGCTTTCTTT. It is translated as CASSLKRRGLSREAFF.

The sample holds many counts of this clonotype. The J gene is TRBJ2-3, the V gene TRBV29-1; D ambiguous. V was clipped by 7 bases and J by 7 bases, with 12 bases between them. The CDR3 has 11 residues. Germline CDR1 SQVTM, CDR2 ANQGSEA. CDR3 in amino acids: CSAVSGHTQYF. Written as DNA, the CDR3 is TGCAGCGCCGTAAGTGGCCATACGCAGTATTTT.

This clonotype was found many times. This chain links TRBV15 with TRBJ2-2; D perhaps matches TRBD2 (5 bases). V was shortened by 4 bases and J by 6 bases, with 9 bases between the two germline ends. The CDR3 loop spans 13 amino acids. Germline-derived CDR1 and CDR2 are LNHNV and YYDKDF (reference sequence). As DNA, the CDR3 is TGTGCCACCAGCACCGGGGTGGCCGGGGAGCTGTTTTTT. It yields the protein CATSTGVAGELFF.